Following are 7 T cell receptor beta chains from one sample sequenced in a study of identical twins. In TCRdb, the 5' RACE reads were re-called with MiXCR into one record per CDR3 protein. The sample has about 200,000 distinct CDR3 sequences, approximately 5.9% seen once. This sample also appeared in a second study, on T cells expressing NK-cell markers.

The specimen sequenced was CD8+ T cells sorted from blood. These receptors came from a woman under 30 in good health.

This clonotype was picked up a small number of times. CDR3 loop: CASSVTSGRSGELFF. The CDR3, as DNA: TGTGCCAGCAGCGTAACTAGCGGGAGATCTGGGGAGCTGTTTTTT. This rearrangement joins TRBV9 to TRBJ2-2, with 11 bases aligning to TRBD2. Germline CDR1 is SGDLS and CDR2 is YYNGEE. The CDR3 consists of 15 residues. After removal of 1 base from V and 8 bases from J, the junction contained 4 bases not matched to a gene. The variable domain in full, with the rest retrieved from reference TRBV9 and TRBJ2-2, is DSGVTQTPKHLITATGQRVTLRCSPRSGDLSVYWYQQSLDQGLQFLIQYYNGEERAKGNILERFSAQQFPDLHSELNLSSLELGDSALYFCASSVTSGRSGELFFGEGSRLTVL.

This clonotype was detected ten times or more. The V and J genes are TRBV20-1 and TRBJ2-3; D might be TRBD2 (6 bases). Germline CDR1 reads DFQATT; CDR2 reads SNEGSKA (reference sequence). The CDR3 consists of 13 residues. V dropped 5 bases and J dropped 7 bases, with 16 bases sitting between them. The CDR3 DNA reads TGCAGTGCTCCGACTAGTGGGGCTTATACGCAGTATTTT. Residues: CSAPTSGAYTQYF.

The chain couples TRBV5-1 to TRBJ1-1, with TRBD1 matching 7 bases. Germline assignment: CDR1 SGHRS and CDR2 YFSETQ. The CDR3 runs to 14 residues. Trimming took 1 base from V and 2 from J; bases not matched to a gene: 2. The CDR3 region is CASSLTGVNTEAFF. Here the CDR3 DNA reads TGCGCCAGCAGCTTGACAGGGGTTAACACTGAAGCTTTCTTT.

This clonotype showed up many times. The rearrangement links TRBV12-3 or TRBV12-4 to TRBJ2-3; unclear D gene. V was pared by 6 bases and J by 6 bases, with 10 bases between. The CDR3 length is 12 residues. The CDR3 DNA is TGTGCCAGCAGGGTAGGGCTGGATACGCAGTATTTT. This encodes CASRVGLDTQYF.

The table lists this clonotype with many counts. J is TRBJ2-7 and V is TRBV27, with D perhaps assigned TRBD1 or TRBD2 (5 bases each). The CDR3 length is 14 residues. Germline-derived CDR1 and CDR2 are MNHEY and SMNVEV (reference sequence). V lost 6 bases, J lost 3 bases, and 15 bases lay in between. DNA of the CDR3: TGTGCCAGCAGCACGGGGACGCCCAACTACGAGCAGTACTTC. This translates into CASSTGTPNYEQYF.

A few counts support this clonotype. The chain carries TRBV9 and TRBJ2-7, with a possible D match to TRBD1 (5 bases). V lost 0 bases, J lost 3 bases, and 13 bases lay in between. This CDR3 is 15 amino acids long. Germline values: CDR1 SGDLS, CDR2 YYNGEE. In nucleotides, the CDR3 is TGTGCCAGCAGCGTAGGTGAGACAGTCGTCTACGAGCAGTACTTC. Translated, it gives CASSVGETVVYEQYF.

This clonotype has ten or more counts. The chain recombines TRBV9 with TRBJ2-1, with 7 bases identical to TRBD2. The length of the CDR3 is 14 residues. CDR1 and CDR2 from the germline V gene are SGDLS and YYNGEE. The J segment lost 8 bases and the V segment lost 0 bases, leaving 5 bases of the junction unmatched. The DNA of the CDR3 is TGTGCCAGCAGCGTAGCGGGGGGAGTGGATGAGCAGTTCTTC. Its translation is CASSVAGGVDEQFF.